This TCR beta chain was sequenced in a study of human T cells and chemical hapten exposure. Study overall: Per-sample variation in TCR yield stemmed mainly from small pooled library volume differences.

The length of the CDR3 is 15 residues. V lost 4 bases, J lost 6 bases, and 8 bases stayed unmatched. Germline lookup yields CDR1 SGHRS and CDR2 YFSETQ. This clonotype was found many times. Its antigen is currently unknown. Time point reported: pre-sensitization, week 0. Specified treatment: therapeutic diphenylcyclopropenone sensitization with weekly scalp DPC. In TCRdb, the RACE reads were re-called with MiXCR into one record per CDR3 protein. The table has about 110,000 distinct CDR3 sequences, approximately 12% seen once. Findings of the study overall: Expanded TCRs created a significantly greater count of big CDR3 similarity clusters than controls did. Alopecia in the donors means their immune response may deviate from healthy people's.

The sequenced sample was whole blood, obtained in connection with sensitization to the hapten diphenylcyclopropenone (DPC). The chain couples TRBV5-1 to TRBJ2-1, with TRBD1 matching 9 bases. The sequence derives from a woman between 45 and 60 years old with alopecia areata. Some clones in this sample may be carry-over from other donors' samples. This chain's CDR3 is CASSPDGQGFNEQFF. DNA of the CDR3: TGCGCCAGCAGCCCGGATGGACAGGGGTTCAATGAGCAGTTCTTC.